This TCR beta chain was recorded in a study of blood T cell repertoires in COVID-19. V lost 0 bases, J lost 3 bases, and 15 bases lay in between. From germline, CDR1 is KGHSY and CDR2 FQNENV. The CDR3 is 17 amino acids. Repertoires were generated with immunoSEQ multiplex PCR, while TCRdb's copy carries only in-frame clones and drops some. Among over 90,000 clones listed, 70% to 85% were seen once. Sequenced sample: peripheral blood. The chain couples TRBV16 to TRBJ1-3; a possible D gene is TRBD1 (5 bases). The TCR sequence derives from a man aged 60 to 69 with active or convalescent COVID-19. The chain's CDR3 is CASSQSDIRKGGNTIYF. Here the CDR3 DNA reads TGTGCCAGCAGCCAATCGGACATCCGAAAAGGTGGAAACACCATATATTTT. Combining the CDR3 with reference TRBV16 and TRBJ1-3 gives the whole variable domain GEEVAQTPKHLVRGEGQKAKLYCAPIKGHSYVFWYQQVLKNEFKFLISFQNENVFDETGMPKERFSAKCLPNSPCSLEIQATKLEDSAVYFCASSQSDIRKGGNTIYFGEGSWLTVV.